A single sample gave rise to the 9 T cell receptor beta chains below, sequenced in a study of blood T cell repertoires in COVID-19 (dated by TCRdb to 2020 to 2022). Library preparation used the immunoSEQ multiplex PCR assay. Not all clones reach the TCRdb copy of this immuneACCESS table, which keeps in-frame sequences only. Checked studies attribute under half of the gap to unresolved V genes and leave the rest unexplained. The sample records about 150,000 clones, roughly four fifths of which are singletons. The ten biggest clones cover over 25% of the sample. Sequences were obtained from peripheral blood. Every receptor here comes from a woman aged 55 to 70 with acute or convalescent COVID-19.

The chain combines TRBV4-1 with TRBJ2-2, with D possibly TRBD2 on 6 matching bases. Per the germline V gene, CDR1 is MGHRA and CDR2 is YSYEKL. The V end was cut by 2 bases, the J end by 7 bases, with 17 bases between. The CDR3 has 16 amino acids. CDR3 nucleotides: TGCGCCAGCAGCCAACTCCCGGGGGTAGGATTCGGGGAGCTGTTTTTT. This translates into CASSQLPGVGFGELFF.

The V call is TRBV19, the J call TRBJ1-1; D may be TRBD1 (5 bases). The CDR3 is made up of 15 amino acids. Germline CDR1 LNHDA, CDR2 SQIVND (reference sequence). Deletions cut 1 base from V and 4 bases from J, with 13 bases between. This chain's CDR3 is CASSIAGGRVTEAFF. In nucleotides, the CDR3 is TGTGCCAGTAGTATAGCTGGGGGGAGAGTCACTGAAGCTTTCTTT. Supplemented by reference TRBV19 and TRBJ1-1, the full variable domain reads DGGITQSPKYLFRKEGQNVTLSCEQNLNHDAMYWYRQDPGQGLRLIYYSQIVNDFQKGDIAEGYSVSREKKESFPLTVTSAQKNPTAFYLCASSIAGGRVTEAFFGQGTRLTVV.

The chain couples TRBV10-3 to TRBJ2-5, with 9 positions matching TRBD2. Germline assignment: CDR1 ENHRY and CDR2 SYGVKD. Losses at the gene ends were 10 bases for V and 3 bases for J; bases not matched to a gene: 9. This CDR3 is 14 amino acids long. The CDR3 sequence is CATMGGGAEETQYF. As DNA, the CDR3 is TGTGCCACAATGGGCGGGGGGGCCGAAGAGACCCAGTACTTC.

This clone has only a few counts. Other DNA sequences within the sample encode an identical CDR3. V usage is TRBV7-9 and J usage is TRBJ1-4; the D is unclear. Looked up from germline, CDR1 is SEHNR and CDR2 is FQNEAQ (reference sequence). This CDR3 region has 16 residues. V was trimmed by 1 base and J by 2 bases, leaving 11 bases between them. In nucleotides, the CDR3 is TGTGCCAGCAGCTTAGTGTCGGGGTCCACTAATGAAAAACTGTTTTTT. Its translation: CASSLVSGSTNEKLFF.

The rearrangement links TRBV5-5 to TRBJ1-3; TRBD1 agrees at 10 bases. The junction had 5 bases not matched to a gene; V was cut back by 3 bases and J by 2 bases. CDR1 and CDR2 from the germline V gene are SGHKS and YYEKEE (reference sequence). The CDR3 has 16 residues. The CDR3 DNA follows: TGTGCCAGCAGCTCGGGGACAGGGGTTACTGGAAACACCATATATTTT. Its translation: CASSSGTGVTGNTIYF.

In the case of this clone: A read error may account for a junction end that differs from germline. The rearrangement uses TRBV5-8 and TRBJ2-7; perhaps TRBD2 as D (6 bases). The CDR3 contains 16 residues. CDR1 SGHTS and CDR2 YDEGEE come from the germline V gene. The DNA of the CDR3 is TGTGCCAGCAGCCTAGGGACTCCTTACCGACCGGCCCAGCAATACTTC. Translated, it gives CASSLGTPYRPAQQYF. The whole variable domain, filled in from reference TRBV5-8 and TRBJ2-7, reads EAGVTQSPTHLIKTRGQQATLRCSPISGHTSVYWYQQALGLGLQFLLWYDEGEERNRGNFPPRFSGRQFPNYSSELNVNALELEDSALYLCASSLGTPYRPAQQYFGPGTRLTVT.

This chain connects TRBV27 to TRBJ2-1; 8 bases line up with TRBD1. Germline loops: CDR1 MNHEY, CDR2 SMNVEV (reference sequence). The length of the CDR3 is 15 residues. The junction had 10 bases not matched to a gene; V was cut back by 5 bases and J by 7 bases. In DNA form, the CDR3 reads TGTGCCAGCAGTCCGGGGGACAGGACATCGAATGAGCAGTTCTTC. The encoded protein is CASSPGDRTSNEQFF.

The genes are TRBV5-4 and TRBJ2-3; TRBD1 matches 7 bases. CDR1 and CDR2 from the germline V gene are SGHNT and YYREEE (reference sequence). This CDR3 has 15 amino acids. V was clipped by 5 bases and J by 5 bases; unmatched bases: 11. In DNA form, the CDR3 reads TGTGCCAGCAGGGATGACAGGGATTCGGGAGATACGCAGTATTTT. As protein: CASRDDRDSGDTQYF. The full variable domain, in which reference TRBV5-4 and TRBJ2-3 provide the parts outside the CDR3, is ETGVTQSPTHLIKTRGQQVTLRCSSQSGHNTVSWYQQALGQGPQFIFQYYREEENGRGNFPPRFSGLQFPNYSSELNVNALELDDSALYLCASRDDRDSGDTQYFGPGTRLTVL.

The chain carries TRBV3-1 (or the pseudogene TRBV3-2) and TRBJ2-5, with 12 bases identical to TRBD2. CDR1 and CDR2 from the germline V gene are LGHDT and YNNKEL (reference sequence). The CDR3 has 18 residues. V trimming: 4 bases; J trimming: 9 bases; junction bases outside the gene matches: 18. The CDR3 nucleotides are TGTGCCAGCAGCCTCCGAATGACTAGCGGGGGTCCCCAGGCGGCCCAGTACTTC. As protein: CASSLRMTSGGPQAAQYF.